This TCR beta chain was recovered during a study of cytomegalovirus exposure and HLA in healthy donors. From germline, CDR1 is MDHEN and CDR2 SYDVKM. The CDR3 contains 15 residues. Losses at the gene ends were 1 base for V and 6 bases for J; bases not matched to a gene: 3. Broader study findings: The study put 150 to 200 TCR beta chains on its list as cytomegalovirus-associated.

This clone was counted a single time. Its antigen remains unknown. Assay: immunoSEQ multiplex PCR; the TCRdb copy retains only in-frame clones and omits some. The sample includes approximately 220,000 clones, approximately 90% of them seen just once. This clonotype was sampled from a man younger than 35 in good health and CMV-seronegative. Sequencing was performed on PBMCs. V is TRBV28 and J is TRBJ2-2, with 9 bases that match TRBD2. CDR3 region: CASSLLRGGAGELFF. For the CDR3, the DNA is TGTGCCAGCAGTTTATTGCGGGGGGGAGCCGGGGAGCTGTTTTTT.